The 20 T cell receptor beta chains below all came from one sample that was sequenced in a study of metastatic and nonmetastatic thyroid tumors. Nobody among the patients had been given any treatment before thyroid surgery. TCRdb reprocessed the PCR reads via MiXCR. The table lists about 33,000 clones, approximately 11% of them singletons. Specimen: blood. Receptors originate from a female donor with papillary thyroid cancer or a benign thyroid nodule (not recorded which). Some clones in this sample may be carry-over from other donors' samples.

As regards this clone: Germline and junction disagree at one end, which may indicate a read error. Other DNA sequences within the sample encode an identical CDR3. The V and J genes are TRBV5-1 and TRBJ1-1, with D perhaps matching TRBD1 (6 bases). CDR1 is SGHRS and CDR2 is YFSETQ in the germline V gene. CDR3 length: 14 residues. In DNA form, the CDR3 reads TGTGCCAGCAGCTTGCGGGACAAGAACACTGAAGCTTTCTTT. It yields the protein CASSLRDKNTEAFF.

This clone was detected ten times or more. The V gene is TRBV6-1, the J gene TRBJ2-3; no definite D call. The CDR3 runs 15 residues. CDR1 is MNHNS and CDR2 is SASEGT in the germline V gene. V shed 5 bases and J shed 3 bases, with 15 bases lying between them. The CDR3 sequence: CASSIRAPVTDTQYF. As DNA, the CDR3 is TGTGCCAGCAGTATCCGGGCACCAGTAACAGATACGCAGTATTTT.

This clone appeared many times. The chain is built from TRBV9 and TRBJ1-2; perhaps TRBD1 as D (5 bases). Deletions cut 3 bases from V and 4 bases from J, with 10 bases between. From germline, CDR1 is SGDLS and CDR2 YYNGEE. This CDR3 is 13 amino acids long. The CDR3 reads CASSATAFYGYTF. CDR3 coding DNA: TGTGCCAGCAGCGCGACAGCCTTCTATGGCTACACCTTC.

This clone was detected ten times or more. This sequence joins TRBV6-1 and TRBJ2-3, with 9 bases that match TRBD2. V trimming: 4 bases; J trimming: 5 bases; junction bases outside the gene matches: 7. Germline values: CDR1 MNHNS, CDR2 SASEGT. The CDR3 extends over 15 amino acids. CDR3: CASSALAGDGDTQYF. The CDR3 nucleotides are TGTGCCAGCAGTGCCTTAGCGGGAGATGGAGATACGCAGTATTTT.

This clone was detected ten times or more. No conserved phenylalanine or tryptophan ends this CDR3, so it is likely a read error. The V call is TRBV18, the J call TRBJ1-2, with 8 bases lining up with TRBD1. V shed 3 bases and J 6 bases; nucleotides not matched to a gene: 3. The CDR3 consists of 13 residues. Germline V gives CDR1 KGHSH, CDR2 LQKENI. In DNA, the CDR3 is TGTGCCAGCTCACCCAGGGGGCTCCATGGCTACACCCTC. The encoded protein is CASSPRGLHGYTL.

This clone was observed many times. In nucleotides, the CDR3 is TGTGCCAGCAGTTTCCAGGGTGACCAGCCCCAGCATTTT. It yields the protein CASSFQGDQPQHF. The rearrangement joins TRBV12-3 or TRBV12-4 to TRBJ1-5; a possible D gene is TRBD1 (5 bases). The CDR3 sequence is 13 residues long. The V gene lost 3 bases and the J gene lost 7 bases, with 10 bases spanning the gap.

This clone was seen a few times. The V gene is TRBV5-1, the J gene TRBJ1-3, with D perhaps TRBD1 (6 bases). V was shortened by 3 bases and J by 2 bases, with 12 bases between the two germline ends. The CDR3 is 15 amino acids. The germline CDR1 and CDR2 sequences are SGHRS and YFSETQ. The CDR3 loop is CASSSGTLPGNTIYF. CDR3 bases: TGCGCCAGCAGCTCGGGGACATTGCCTGGAAACACCATATATTTT.

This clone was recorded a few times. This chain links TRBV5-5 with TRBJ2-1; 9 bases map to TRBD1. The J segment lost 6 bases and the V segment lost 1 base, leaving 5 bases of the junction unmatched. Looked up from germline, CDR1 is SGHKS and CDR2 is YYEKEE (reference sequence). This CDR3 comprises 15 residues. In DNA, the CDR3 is TGTGCCAGCAGCTTGACAGGGGGCGCTGCCAATGAGCAGTTCTTC. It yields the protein CASSLTGGAANEQFF.

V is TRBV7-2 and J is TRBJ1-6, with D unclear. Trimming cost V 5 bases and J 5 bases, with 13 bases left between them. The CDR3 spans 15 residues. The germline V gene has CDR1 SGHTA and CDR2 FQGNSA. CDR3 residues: CASSPQMSNNSPLHF. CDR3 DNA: TGTGCCAGCAGCCCACAGATGTCGAATAATTCACCCCTCCACTTT.

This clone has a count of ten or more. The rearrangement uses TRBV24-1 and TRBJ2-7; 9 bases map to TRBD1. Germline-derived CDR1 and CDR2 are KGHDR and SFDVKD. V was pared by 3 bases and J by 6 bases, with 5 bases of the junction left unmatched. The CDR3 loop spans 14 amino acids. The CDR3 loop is CATSDTGTGTEQYF. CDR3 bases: TGTGCCACCAGTGATACTGGGACAGGGACCGAGCAGTACTTC.

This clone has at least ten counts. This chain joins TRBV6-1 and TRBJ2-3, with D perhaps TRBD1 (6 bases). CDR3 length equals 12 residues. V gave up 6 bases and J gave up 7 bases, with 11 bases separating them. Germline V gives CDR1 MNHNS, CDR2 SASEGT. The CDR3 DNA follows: TGTGCCAGCAGCCAGGGGCACCATACGCAGTATTTT. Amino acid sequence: CASSQGHHTQYF.

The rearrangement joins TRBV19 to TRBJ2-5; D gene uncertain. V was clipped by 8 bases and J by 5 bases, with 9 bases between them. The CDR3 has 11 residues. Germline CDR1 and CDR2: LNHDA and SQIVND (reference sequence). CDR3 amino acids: CASGSGETQYF. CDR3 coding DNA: TGTGCCAGTGGATCCGGGGAGACCCAGTACTTC.

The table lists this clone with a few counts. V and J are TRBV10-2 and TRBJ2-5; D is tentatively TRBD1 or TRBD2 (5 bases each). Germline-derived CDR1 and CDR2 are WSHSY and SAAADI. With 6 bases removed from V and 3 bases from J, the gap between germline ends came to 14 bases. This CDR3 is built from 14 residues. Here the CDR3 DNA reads TGCGCCAGCAGACTGGGGGAGACCAAAGAGACCCAGTACTTC. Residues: CASRLGETKETQYF.

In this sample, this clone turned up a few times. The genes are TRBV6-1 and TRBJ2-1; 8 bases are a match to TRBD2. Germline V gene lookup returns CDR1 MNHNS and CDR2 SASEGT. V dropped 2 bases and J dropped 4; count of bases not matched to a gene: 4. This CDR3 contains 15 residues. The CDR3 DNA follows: TGTGCCAGCAGTGAAAACGGGGGGGAGTACAATGAGCAGTTCTTC. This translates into CASSENGGEYNEQFF.

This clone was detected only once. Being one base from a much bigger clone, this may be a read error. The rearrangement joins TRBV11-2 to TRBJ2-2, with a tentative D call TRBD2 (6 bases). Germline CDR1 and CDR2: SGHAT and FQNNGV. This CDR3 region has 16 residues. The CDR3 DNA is TGTGCCAGCAGCTTAGATTGGGTGTCGAACACCGGGGGGCTGTTTTTT. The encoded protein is CASSLDWVSNTGGLFF.

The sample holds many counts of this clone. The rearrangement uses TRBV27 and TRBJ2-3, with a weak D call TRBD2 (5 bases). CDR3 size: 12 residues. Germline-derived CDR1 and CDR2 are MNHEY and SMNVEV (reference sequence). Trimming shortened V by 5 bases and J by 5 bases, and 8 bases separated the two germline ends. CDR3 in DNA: TGTGCCAGCAGTACCGGGGAAGATACGCAGTATTTT. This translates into CASSTGEDTQYF.

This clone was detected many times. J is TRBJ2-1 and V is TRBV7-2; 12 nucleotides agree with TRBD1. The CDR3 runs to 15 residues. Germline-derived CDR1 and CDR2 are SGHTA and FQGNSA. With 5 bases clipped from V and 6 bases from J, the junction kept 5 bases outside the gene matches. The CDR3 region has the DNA TGTGCCAGCAGCCGCCGGGACAGGGGGCGCAATGAGCAGTTCTTC. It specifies CASSRRDRGRNEQFF.

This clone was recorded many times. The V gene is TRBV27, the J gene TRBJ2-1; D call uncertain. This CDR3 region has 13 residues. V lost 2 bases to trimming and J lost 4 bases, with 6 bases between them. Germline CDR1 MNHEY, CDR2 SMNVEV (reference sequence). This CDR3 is CASSLVQYNEQFF. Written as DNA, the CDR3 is TGTGCCAGCAGTTTAGTACAGTACAATGAGCAGTTCTTC.

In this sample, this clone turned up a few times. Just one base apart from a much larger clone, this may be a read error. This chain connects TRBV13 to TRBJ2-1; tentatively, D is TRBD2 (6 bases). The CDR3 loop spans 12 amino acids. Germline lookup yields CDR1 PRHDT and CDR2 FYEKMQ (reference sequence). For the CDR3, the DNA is TGTGTCAGCAGCTTAGGAGGGTATGAGCAGTTCTTC. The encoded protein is CVSSLGGYEQFF.

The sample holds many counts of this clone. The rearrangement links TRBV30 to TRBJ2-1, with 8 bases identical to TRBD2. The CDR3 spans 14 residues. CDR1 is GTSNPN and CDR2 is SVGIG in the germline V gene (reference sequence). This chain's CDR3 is CAQEGLAGINEQFF. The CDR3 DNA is TGTGCTCAGGAAGGTCTAGCGGGTATCAATGAGCAGTTCTTC.